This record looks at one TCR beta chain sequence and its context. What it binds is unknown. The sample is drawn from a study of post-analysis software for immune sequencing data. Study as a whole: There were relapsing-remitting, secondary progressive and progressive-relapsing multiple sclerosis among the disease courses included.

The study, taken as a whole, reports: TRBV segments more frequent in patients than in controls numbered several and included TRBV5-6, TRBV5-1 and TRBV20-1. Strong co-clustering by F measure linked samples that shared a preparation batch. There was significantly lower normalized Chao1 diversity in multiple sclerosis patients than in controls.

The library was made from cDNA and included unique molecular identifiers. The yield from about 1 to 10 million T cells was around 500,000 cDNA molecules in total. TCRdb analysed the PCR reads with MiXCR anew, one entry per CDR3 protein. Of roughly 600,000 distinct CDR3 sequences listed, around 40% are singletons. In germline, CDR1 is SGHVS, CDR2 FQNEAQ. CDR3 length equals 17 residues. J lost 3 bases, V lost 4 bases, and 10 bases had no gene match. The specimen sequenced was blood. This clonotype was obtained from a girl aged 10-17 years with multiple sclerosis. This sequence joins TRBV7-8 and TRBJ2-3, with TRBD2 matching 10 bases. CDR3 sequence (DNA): TGTGCCAGCAGCTACCCCGTGAGCGGGAGGGGGACAGATACGCAGTATTTT. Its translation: CASSYPVSGRGTDTQYF.